The next 20 T cell receptor beta chains were all read from a single sample in a study of blood T cell repertoires in COVID-19. The table came from immunoSEQ multiplex PCR; TCRdb's copy has only in-frame clones and leaves some out. This sample has 120,000 or so clones, with less than 90% found just once. Input material: peripheral blood. All receptors derive from a woman between 25 and 40 years old who had recovered from COVID-19.

The J gene is TRBJ1-6, the V gene TRBV25-1; TRBD1 aligns across 9 bases. The V gene end was trimmed by 4 bases and the J gene end by 7 bases; junction bases not matched to a gene: 5. The CDR3 has 15 residues. Germline V lookup: CDR1 MGHDK, CDR2 SYGVNS. CDR3 region: CASSAQGAKNSPLHF. The CDR3 nucleotides are TGTGCCAGCAGTGCACAGGGGGCGAAGAATTCACCCCTCCACTTT.

The chain couples TRBV5-1 to TRBJ1-2; maybe TRBD1 (5 bases). The CDR3 totals 15 residues. Trimming took off 0 bases at V and 8 bases at J, with 17 bases between the two ends. CDR1 is SGHRS, CDR2 YFSETQ, per germline. CDR3 nucleotides: TGCGCCAGCAGCTTGGGTGCGTTGGGGGAGGGCGGCTACACCTTC. The encoded protein is CASSLGALGEGGYTF.

The chain employs TRBV10-3 and TRBJ1-3, with a weak D call TRBD1 (5 bases). Germline V gives CDR1 ENHRY, CDR2 SYGVKD. The CDR3 totals 17 residues. V lost 6 bases and J 0 bases, leaving 18 bases between the germline ends. CDR3 sequence: CAISGGVSTFSGNTIYF. In DNA form, the CDR3 reads TGTGCCATCAGCGGGGGGGTGTCGACATTCTCTGGAAACACCATATATTTT.

The V and J genes are TRBV2 and TRBJ2-5; 10 bases agree with TRBD1. Germline V gene lookup returns CDR1 SNHLY and CDR2 FYNNEI. The CDR3 has 15 residues. Trimming cost V 6 bases and J 2 bases; bases outside gene matches: 6. In nucleotides, the CDR3 is TGTGCCAGCAGGGGGACAGGGGTCCGTCAAGAGACCCAGTACTTC. Translating it yields CASRGTGVRQETQYF. Full variable domain (missing parts from reference TRBV2 and TRBJ2-5): EPEVTQTPSHQVTQMGQEVILRCVPISNHLYFYWYRQILGQKVEFLVSFYNNEISEKSEIFDDQFSVERPDGSNFTLKIRSTKLEDSAMYFCASRGTGVRQETQYFGPGTRLLVL.

The V call is TRBV7-9, the J call TRBJ2-5; TRBD2 matches at 8 bases. The CDR3 has 15 residues. The junction had 6 bases not matched to a gene; V was cut back by 5 bases and J by 1 base. Per germline, CDR1 SEHNR and CDR2 FQNEAQ (reference sequence). CDR3 DNA: TGTGCCAGCAGCCCCCAGCGGGAGACCCAAGAGACCCAGTACTTC. Translation: CASSPQRETQETQYF.

The chain uses TRBV6-5 and TRBJ2-3; 8 bases are a match to TRBD2. CDR3 length: 15 residues. Germline loops: CDR1 MNHEY, CDR2 SVGAGI. The ends lost 6 bases at V and 0 bases at J; junction bases unmatched: 5. CDR3 DNA sequence: TGTGCCAGCAGCAGACTAGCGCAGAGCACAGATACGCAGTATTTT. It specifies CASSRLAQSTDTQYF.

The gene calls are TRBV4-2 and TRBJ1-1, with TRBD1 matching 7 bases. V lost 4 bases to trimming and J lost 4 bases; unmatched junction nucleotides: 9. There are 15 residues in the CDR3. CDR1 and CDR2 (germline): LGHNA, YNFKEQ. The CDR3 DNA sequence: TGTGCCAGCAGCCTAGACAGGGCCGGGGGCACTGAAGCTTTCTTT. It yields the protein CASSLDRAGGTEAFF.

The chain links TRBV6-1 to TRBJ1-5; no reliable D call. Looked up from germline, CDR1 is MNHNS and CDR2 is SASEGT. This CDR3 contains 16 residues. The ends were cut back, 1 base at V and 3 bases at J, with 13 bases in the middle. The CDR3 sequence is CASSEEEAAYNQPQHF. The DNA of the CDR3 is TGTGCCAGCAGTGAAGAGGAGGCAGCTTACAATCAGCCCCAGCATTTT.

The chain combines TRBV18 with TRBJ2-3, with D unclear. V was trimmed by 3 bases and J by 4 bases, leaving 8 bases between them. Germline V gives CDR1 KGHSH, CDR2 LQKENI. CDR3 length: 13 amino acids. CDR3 sequence: CASSPGPPDTQYF. The CDR3 coding sequence is TGTGCCAGCTCACCTGGCCCTCCAGATACGCAGTATTTT.

The count of this clone is one. This rearrangement joins TRBV5-6 to TRBJ1-2, with unresolved D. There are 16 residues in the CDR3. V lost 0 bases and J lost 1, with 13 bases in between. Germline values: CDR1 SGHDT, CDR2 YYEEEE. For the CDR3, the DNA is TGTGCCAGCAGCTTGGGTCGAATTCGAGTTAACTATGGCTACACCTTC. Residues: CASSLGRIRVNYGYTF.

This chain's CDR3 is CASEGGEQFF. The CDR3 DNA reads as TGTGCCAGTGAGGGTGGTGAGCAGTTCTTC. V is TRBV19 and J is TRBJ2-1, with a possible D match to TRBD2 (5 bases). Between the trimmed V and J ends, which lost 8 bases and 9 bases, there was a span of 8 bases. The CDR3 contains 10 residues. Germline assignment: CDR1 LNHDA and CDR2 SQIVND (reference sequence).

The V and J genes are TRBV7-2 and TRBJ1-2, with D uncertain. The CDR3 contains 13 residues. Germline loops: CDR1 SGHTA, CDR2 FQGNSA. The V gene lost 5 bases and the J gene lost 8 bases, with 15 bases spanning the gap. DNA for the CDR3: TGTGCCAGCAGCCCCCGACTCATGGAAGGCTACACCTTC. This sequence encodes CASSPRLMEGYTF.

The sample holds a few counts of this clone. V and J are TRBV7-8 and TRBJ1-2; tentatively, D is TRBD1 (5 bases). The CDR3 totals 14 residues. V lost 5 bases and J lost 3, with 13 bases in between. Germline V CDR1 and CDR2: SGHVS, FQNEAQ. CDR3 sequence: CASSDLQGDYGYTF. DNA for the CDR3: TGTGCCAGCAGCGATCTCCAAGGGGACTATGGCTACACCTTC. The full variable domain, rest sourced from reference TRBV7-8 and TRBJ1-2, is GAGVSQSPRYKVAKRGQDVALRCDPISGHVSLFWYQQALGQGPEFLTYFQNEAQLDKSGLPSDRFFAERPEGSVSTLKIQRTQQEDSAVYLCASSDLQGDYGYTFGSGTRLTVV.

The V and J genes are TRBV7-9 and TRBJ2-7, with 8 bases identical to TRBD1. This CDR3 is built from 15 residues. The junction had 5 bases not matched to a gene; V was cut back by 1 base and J by 3 bases. Germline assignment: CDR1 SEHNR and CDR2 FQNEAQ (reference sequence). CDR3 in amino acids: CASSLGTGILYEQYF. Here the CDR3 DNA reads TGTGCCAGCAGCTTAGGGACAGGGATTCTCTACGAGCAGTACTTC.

The rearrangement joins TRBV7-9 to TRBJ1-5; TRBD1 agrees at 7 bases. This CDR3 region has 15 residues. The trim removed 5 bases at V and 7 bases at J, leaving 11 bases unmatched. Germline CDR1 reads SEHNR; CDR2 reads FQNEAQ (reference sequence). The CDR3 nucleotides are TGTGCCAGCAGCGCCACAGGGGTTGGTGCCCAGCCCCAGCATTTT. It is translated as CASSATGVGAQPQHF. Based on the CDR3 plus reference TRBV7-9 and TRBJ1-5, the full variable domain is DTGVSQNPRHKITKRGQNVTFRCDPISEHNRLYWYRQTLGQGPEFLTYFQNEAQLEKSRLLSDRFSAERPKGSFSTLEIQRTEQGDSAMYLCASSATGVGAQPQHFGDGTRLSIL.

This clone was seen once. The chain recombines TRBV27 with TRBJ1-5; TRBD1 might be the D (6 bases). CDR1 MNHEY and CDR2 SMNVEV come from the germline V gene (reference sequence). The length of the CDR3 is 17 residues. V was clipped by 2 bases and J by 5 bases, with 19 bases between them. The CDR3 DNA reads as TGTGCCAGCAGTTTAGCGTACAGGGTCGGTATGTATCAGCCCCAGCATTTT. The encoded protein is CASSLAYRVGMYQPQHF.

The gene calls are TRBV7-3 and TRBJ2-2; 11 bases match TRBD2. CDR3 length equals 18 residues. J lost 6 bases, V lost 1 base, and 10 bases had no gene match. Germline V lookup: CDR1 SGHTA, CDR2 FQGTGA. CDR3 loop: CASSLIPLAGGKAGELFF. CDR3 in DNA: TGTGCCAGCAGCTTAATCCCTCTAGCGGGGGGCAAGGCCGGGGAGCTGTTTTTT.

The rearrangement joins TRBV19 to TRBJ1-5; perhaps TRBD1 as D (6 bases). CDR1 is LNHDA, CDR2 SQIVND, per germline (reference sequence). V gave up 0 bases and J gave up 6 bases, with 18 bases separating them. CDR3 length: 17 residues. CDR3: CASSIDLWAGDSQPQHF. CDR3 sequence (DNA): TGTGCCAGTAGTATAGATTTATGGGCAGGGGATAGTCAGCCCCAGCATTTT.

The V call is TRBV4-1, the J call TRBJ2-1, with 10 positions matching TRBD2. Germline CDR1 MGHRA, CDR2 YSYEKL. There are 16 residues in the CDR3. J gave up 4 bases and V 3 bases, and 6 bases lay outside the gene matches. CDR3 coding DNA: TGCGCCAGCAGCCAGAGACTAGCGGGTTTTTACAATGAGCAGTTCTTC. This gives the protein CASSQRLAGFYNEQFF.

The CDR3 DNA follows: TGTGCCAGCAGCAAAGGGGGCCTCCCCGATACGCAGTATTTT. Its translation: CASSKGGLPDTQYF. The rearrangement links TRBV21-1 to TRBJ2-3; the table gives TRBD1 as D, unverified against the DNA. TRBV21-1 counts as a pseudogene. The CDR3 is 14 amino acids.